These 2 T cell receptor beta chains were all obtained from the same sample, sequenced in a study of vaccination effects on CD4 cells after COVID-19. Prior to sequencing, the ViraFEST assay stimulated PBMC with viral peptide pools, which expanded the antigen-specific CD4+ T cells. Isolation of CD4+ T cells took place after less than twelve days of culture. Participants were given two doses of BNT162b2 or mRNA-1273 vaccine. These receptors are not linked to any known antigen. Method: immunoSEQ multiplex PCR; TCRdb's copy keeps in-frame clones and lacks some. The data show more than 40,000 clones, about 74% seen once. The source material was CD4+ T cells from PBMCs cultured with HCoV-OC43 spike peptides, sampled after COVID-19 vaccination. This sample's subset: HCoV-OC43 spike overlapping peptide pool stimulation. The receptor source for this set is a human donor who received a COVID-19 vaccine.

V and J are TRBV3-1 (or the pseudogene TRBV3-2) and TRBJ2-1; no definite D call. Germline CDR1 and CDR2: LGHDT and YNNKEL (reference sequence). The CDR3 length is 13 residues. Trimming pared 2 bases from V and 8 bases from J, leaving 10 bases between. CDR3 amino acids: CASSQSGGDEQFF. The CDR3 nucleotides read TGTGCCAGCAGCCAATCAGGTGGGGATGAGCAGTTCTTC.

This clone was detected only once. This chain joins TRBV6-6 and TRBJ2-2; tentatively, D is TRBD1 or TRBD2 (5 bases each). This CDR3 region has 14 residues. Trimming took off 0 bases at V and 4 bases at J, with 6 bases between the two ends. The germline CDR1 and CDR2 sequences are MNHNY and SVGAGI (reference sequence). CDR3 loop: CASSYSGGTGELFF. DNA for the CDR3: TGTGCCAGCAGTTACTCTGGGGGCACCGGGGAGCTGTTTTTT.